The T cell receptor (beta chain) described here comes from a study of shared clonotypes between healthy human individuals. CD45RO-negative cells were positively selected for CCR7, leaving out terminally differentiated effector memory CD45RA+ cells. Replicate PCRs for sorted subsets used about 200 ng DNA; this equaled 25,000 to 30,000 T cell genomes. How the authors handled the data: ImmunoSEQ only sent back junction sequences with no quality scores, so filtering was done differently. The assay was immunoSEQ multiplex PCR, and TCRdb's table has in-frame clones only and misses some. V and J calls and clone size are as listed in that table; D and trimming were resolved from the DNA. The data hold hundreds of thousands of clones, with about 96% observed a single time. Study outcomes and limitations: Only blood was sampled, and tissue TCR repertoires likely differ from blood ones.

In the case of this clone: The antigen remains undetermined.

The CDR3 sequence is 14 residues long. The V gene lost 4 bases and the J gene lost 4 bases, with 11 bases spanning the gap. CDR1 and CDR2 from the germline V gene are MDHEN and SYDVKM. Sequenced input: naive CD8+ T cells sorted from blood. This chain connects TRBV28 to TRBJ1-5; maybe TRBD1 (5 bases). The source is a woman aged 30 to 39 in good health. The CDR3 region is CASSYLEGNQPQHF. The CDR3 region has the DNA TGTGCCAGCAGTTACTTAGAGGGGAATCAGCCCCAGCATTTT.